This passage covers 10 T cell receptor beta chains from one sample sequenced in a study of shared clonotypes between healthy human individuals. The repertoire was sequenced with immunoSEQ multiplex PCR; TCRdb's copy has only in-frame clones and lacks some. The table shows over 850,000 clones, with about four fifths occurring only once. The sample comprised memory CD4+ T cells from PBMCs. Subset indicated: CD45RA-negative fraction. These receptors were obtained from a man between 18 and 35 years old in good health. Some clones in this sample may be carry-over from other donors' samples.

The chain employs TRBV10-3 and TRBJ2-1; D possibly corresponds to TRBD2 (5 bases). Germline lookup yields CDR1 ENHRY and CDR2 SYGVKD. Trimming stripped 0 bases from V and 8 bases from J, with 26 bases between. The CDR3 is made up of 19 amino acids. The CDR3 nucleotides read TGTGCCATCAGTGAGTCCTATGGGTTAGCGAGAGCGAATGGCGATGAGCAGTTCTTC. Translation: CAISESYGLARANGDEQFF.

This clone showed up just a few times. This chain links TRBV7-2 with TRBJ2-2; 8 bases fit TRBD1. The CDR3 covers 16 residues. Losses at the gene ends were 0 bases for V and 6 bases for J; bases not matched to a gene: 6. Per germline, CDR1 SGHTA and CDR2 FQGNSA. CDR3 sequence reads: CASSLARTGRPGELFF. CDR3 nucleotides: TGTGCCAGCAGCTTAGCGCGGACAGGGCGACCCGGGGAGCTGTTTTTT.

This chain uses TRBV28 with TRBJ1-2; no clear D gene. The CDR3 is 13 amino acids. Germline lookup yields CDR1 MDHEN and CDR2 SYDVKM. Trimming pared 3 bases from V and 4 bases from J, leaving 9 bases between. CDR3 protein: CASSLNTPYGYTF. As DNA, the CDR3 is TGTGCCAGCAGTTTGAACACGCCCTATGGCTACACCTTC.

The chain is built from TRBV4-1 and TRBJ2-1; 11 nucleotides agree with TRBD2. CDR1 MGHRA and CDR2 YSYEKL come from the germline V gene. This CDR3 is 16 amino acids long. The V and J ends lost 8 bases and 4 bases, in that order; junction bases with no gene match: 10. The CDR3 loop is CASGNVAGGGYNEQFF. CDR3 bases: TGCGCCAGCGGCAATGTAGCGGGAGGGGGGTACAATGAGCAGTTCTTC.

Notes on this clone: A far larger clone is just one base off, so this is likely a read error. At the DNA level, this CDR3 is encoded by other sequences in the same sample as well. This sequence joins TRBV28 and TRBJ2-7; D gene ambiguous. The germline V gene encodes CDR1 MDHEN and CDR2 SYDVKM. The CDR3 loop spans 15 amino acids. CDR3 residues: CASSFMRPNSYEQYF. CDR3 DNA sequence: TGTGCTAGCAGTTTTATGCGACCCAATTCGTACGAGCAGTACTTC.

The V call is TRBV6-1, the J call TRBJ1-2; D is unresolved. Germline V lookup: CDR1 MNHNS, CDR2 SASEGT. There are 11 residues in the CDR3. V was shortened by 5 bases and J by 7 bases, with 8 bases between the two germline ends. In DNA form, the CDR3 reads TGTGCCAGCAGTTCCGCGTTTGGCTACACCTTC. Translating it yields CASSSAFGYTF.

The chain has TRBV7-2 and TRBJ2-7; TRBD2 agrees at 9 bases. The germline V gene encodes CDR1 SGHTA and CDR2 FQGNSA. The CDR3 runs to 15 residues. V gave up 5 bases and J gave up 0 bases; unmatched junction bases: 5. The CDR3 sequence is CASSILAGSSYEQYF. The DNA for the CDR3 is TGTGCCAGCAGCATTCTAGCGGGGAGCTCCTACGAGCAGTACTTC.

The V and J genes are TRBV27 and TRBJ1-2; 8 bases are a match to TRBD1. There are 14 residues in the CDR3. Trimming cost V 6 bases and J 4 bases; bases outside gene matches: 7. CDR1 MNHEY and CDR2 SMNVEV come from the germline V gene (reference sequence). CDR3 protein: CASRTGALAYGYTF. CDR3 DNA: TGTGCCAGCAGGACAGGGGCATTAGCCTATGGCTACACCTTC.

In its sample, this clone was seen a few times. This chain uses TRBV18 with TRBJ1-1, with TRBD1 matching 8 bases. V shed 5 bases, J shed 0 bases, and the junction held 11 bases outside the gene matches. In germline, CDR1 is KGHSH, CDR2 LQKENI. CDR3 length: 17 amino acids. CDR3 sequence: CASSFSTGEIMNTEAFF. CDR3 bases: TGTGCCAGCTCATTTTCGACAGGGGAGATTATGAACACTGAAGCTTTCTTT.

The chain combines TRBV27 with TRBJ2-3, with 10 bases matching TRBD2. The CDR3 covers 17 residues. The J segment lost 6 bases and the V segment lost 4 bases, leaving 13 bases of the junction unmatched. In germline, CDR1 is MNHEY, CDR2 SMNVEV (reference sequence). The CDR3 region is CASSSHVIAGGFDTQYF. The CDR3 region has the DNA TGTGCCAGCAGTTCGCACGTAATAGCGGGAGGATTTGATACGCAGTATTTT.